These 2 T cell receptor beta chains were all obtained from the same sample, sequenced in a study of CD8 T cells in Susac syndrome. After extraction with the RNeasy kit, about 0.45 to 1 ug of the RNA was reverse transcribed using random hexamers. TCRdb processed the immunoSEQ multiplex PCR reads anew with MiXCR; each CDR3 protein has one entry. The table has approximately 90,000 distinct CDR3 sequences, approximately 92% seen once. Sequenced: CD8+ T cells from PBMCs. These receptors all stem from a human donor in good health.

The CDR3 DNA reads TGCGCCAGCAGCTTGTACCCGGACAGAAAAAACATTCAGTACTTC. Translated: CASSLYPDRKNIQYF. This chain links TRBV5-1 with TRBJ2-4, with D perhaps TRBD1 (6 bases). CDR3 length: 15 amino acids. V lost 1 base and J lost 4, with 12 bases in between. Looked up from germline, CDR1 is SGHRS and CDR2 is YFSETQ.

This clonotype was detected only once. CDR3 region: CASSPGGGTSYGYTF. CDR3 bases: TGTGCCAGCAGCCCCGGAGGTGGCACCTCCTATGGCTACACCTTC. J is TRBJ1-2 and V is TRBV7-8; D call uncertain. Germline values: CDR1 SGHVS, CDR2 FQNEAQ. Deletions cut 5 bases from V and 4 bases from J, with 17 bases between. The CDR3 extends over 15 amino acids.